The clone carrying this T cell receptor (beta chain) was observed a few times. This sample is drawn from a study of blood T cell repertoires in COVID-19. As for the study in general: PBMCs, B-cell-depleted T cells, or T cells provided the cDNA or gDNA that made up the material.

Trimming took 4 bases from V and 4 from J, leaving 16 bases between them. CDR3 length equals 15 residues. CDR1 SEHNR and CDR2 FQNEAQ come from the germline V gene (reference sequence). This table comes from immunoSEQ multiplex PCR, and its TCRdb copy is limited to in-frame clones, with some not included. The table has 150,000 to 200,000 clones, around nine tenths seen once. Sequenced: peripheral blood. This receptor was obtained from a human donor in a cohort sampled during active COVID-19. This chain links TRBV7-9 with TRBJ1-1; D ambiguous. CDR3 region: CASSSPLPGGTEAFF. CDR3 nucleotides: TGTGCCAGCAGCTCCCCCCTCCCGGGTGGCACTGAAGCTTTCTTT.